This entry concerns a single T cell receptor beta chain. Antigen specificity is unknown. Unique molecular identifiers were attached to individual cDNA molecules. TCRdb called the 5' RACE reads again in MiXCR, with one record for every CDR3 protein. In the table there are tens of thousands of distinct CDR3 sequences, more than 13% of which are singletons. The CDR3 contains 14 residues. After removal of 5 bases from V and 4 bases from J, the junction contained 6 bases not matched to a gene. From germline, CDR1 is MDHEN and CDR2 SYDVKM. These data belong to a study of early T cells in non-severe SARS-CoV-2 infection. Overall study context: Investigators sequenced bulk RNA drawn from unsorted whole blood, and chains remained unpaired.

Study-level points and caveats: The matching step, a VDJdb search, favored anti-spike CD8 responses and missed private and CD4 specificities.

Sequencing was carried out using whole blood. The chain carries TRBV28 and TRBJ2-3; 7 bases are a match to TRBD1. This clonotype was sampled from an adult who was a healthcare worker with PCR-confirmed SARS-CoV-2 infection or an uninfected control (not recorded which). CDR3 in amino acids: CASSPGGAPDTQYF. Here the CDR3 DNA reads TGTGCCAGCAGTCCAGGGGGTGCCCCAGATACGCAGTATTTT.